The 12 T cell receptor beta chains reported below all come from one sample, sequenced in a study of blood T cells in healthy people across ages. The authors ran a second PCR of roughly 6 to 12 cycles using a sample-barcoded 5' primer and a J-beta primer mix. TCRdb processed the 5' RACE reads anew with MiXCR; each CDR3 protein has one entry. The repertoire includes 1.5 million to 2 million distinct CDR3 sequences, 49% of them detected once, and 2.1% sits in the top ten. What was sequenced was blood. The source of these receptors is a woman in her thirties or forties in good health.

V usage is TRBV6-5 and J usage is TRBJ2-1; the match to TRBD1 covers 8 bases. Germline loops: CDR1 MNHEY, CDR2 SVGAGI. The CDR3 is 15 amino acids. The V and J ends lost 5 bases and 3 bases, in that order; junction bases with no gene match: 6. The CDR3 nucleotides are TGTGCCAGCAGTATACCCAGGGGGCTCTACAATGAGCAGTTCTTC. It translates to CASSIPRGLYNEQFF.

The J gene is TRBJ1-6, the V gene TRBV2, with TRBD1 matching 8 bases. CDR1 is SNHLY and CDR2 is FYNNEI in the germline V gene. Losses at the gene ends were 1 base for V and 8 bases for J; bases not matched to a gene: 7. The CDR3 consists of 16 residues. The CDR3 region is CASSEEGQGAHSPLHF. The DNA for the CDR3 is TGTGCCAGCAGTGAAGAGGGGCAGGGGGCGCATTCACCCCTCCACTTT.

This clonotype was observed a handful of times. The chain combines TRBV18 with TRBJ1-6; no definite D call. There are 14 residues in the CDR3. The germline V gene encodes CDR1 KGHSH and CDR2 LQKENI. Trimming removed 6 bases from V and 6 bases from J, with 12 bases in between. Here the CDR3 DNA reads TGTGCCAGCTCCCCGGGAAAGGGTAATTCACCCCTCCACTTT. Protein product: CASSPGKGNSPLHF.

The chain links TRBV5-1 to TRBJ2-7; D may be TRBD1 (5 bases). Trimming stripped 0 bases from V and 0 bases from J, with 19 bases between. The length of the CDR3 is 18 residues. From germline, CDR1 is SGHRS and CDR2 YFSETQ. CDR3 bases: TGCGCCAGCAGCTTGGGCCGTAATACAGGCCTGAGCTCCTACGAGCAGTACTTC. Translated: CASSLGRNTGLSSYEQYF.

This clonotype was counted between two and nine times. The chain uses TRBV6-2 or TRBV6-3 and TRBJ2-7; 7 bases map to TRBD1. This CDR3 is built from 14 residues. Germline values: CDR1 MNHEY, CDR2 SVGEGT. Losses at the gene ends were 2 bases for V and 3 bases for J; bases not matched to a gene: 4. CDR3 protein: CASSYVPGGYEQYF. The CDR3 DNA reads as TGTGCCAGCAGTTACGTTCCAGGGGGCTACGAGCAGTACTTC.

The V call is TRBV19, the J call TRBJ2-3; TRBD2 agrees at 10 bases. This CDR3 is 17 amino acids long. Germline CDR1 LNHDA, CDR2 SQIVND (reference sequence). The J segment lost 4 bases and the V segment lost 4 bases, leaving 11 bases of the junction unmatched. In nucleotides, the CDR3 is TGTGCCAGTAGTAGCCTAGCGGGGGTCCAGCGGGCAGATACGCAGTATTTT. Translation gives CASSSLAGVQRADTQYF.

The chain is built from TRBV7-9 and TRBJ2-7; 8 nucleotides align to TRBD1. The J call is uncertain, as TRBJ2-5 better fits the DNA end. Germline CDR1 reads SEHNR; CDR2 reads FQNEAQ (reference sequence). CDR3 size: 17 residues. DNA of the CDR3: TGTGCCAGCAGCTCCGGCCGACAGGGGATAATTGCAGAGACCCAGTACTTC. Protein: CASSSGRQGIIAETQYF.

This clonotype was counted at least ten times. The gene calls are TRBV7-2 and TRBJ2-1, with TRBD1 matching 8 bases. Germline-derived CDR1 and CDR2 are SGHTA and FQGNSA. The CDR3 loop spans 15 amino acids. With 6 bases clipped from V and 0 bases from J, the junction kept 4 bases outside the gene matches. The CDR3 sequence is CASSSGQGSYNEQFF. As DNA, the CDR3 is TGTGCCAGCAGTTCAGGACAGGGCTCCTACAATGAGCAGTTCTTC.

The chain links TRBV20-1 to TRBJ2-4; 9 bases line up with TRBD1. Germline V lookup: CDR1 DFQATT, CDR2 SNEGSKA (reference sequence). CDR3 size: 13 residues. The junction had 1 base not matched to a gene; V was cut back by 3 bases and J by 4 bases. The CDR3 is CSASGTGKNIQYF. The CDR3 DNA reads TGCAGTGCTAGTGGGACAGGGAAAAACATTCAGTACTTC.

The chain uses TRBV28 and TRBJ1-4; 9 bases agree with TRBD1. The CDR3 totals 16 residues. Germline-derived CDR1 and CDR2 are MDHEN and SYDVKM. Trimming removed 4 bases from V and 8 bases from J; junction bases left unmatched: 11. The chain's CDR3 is CASSSGQGPTGEKLFF. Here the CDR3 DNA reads TGTGCCAGCAGTTCCGGACAGGGGCCGACTGGCGAAAAACTGTTTTTT.

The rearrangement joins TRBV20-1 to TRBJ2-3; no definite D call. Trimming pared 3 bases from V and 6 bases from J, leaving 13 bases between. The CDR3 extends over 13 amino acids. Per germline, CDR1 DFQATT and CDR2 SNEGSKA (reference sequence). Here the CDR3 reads CSASTRKGDTQYF. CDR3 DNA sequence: TGCAGTGCTAGTACCAGGAAAGGGGATACGCAGTATTTT.

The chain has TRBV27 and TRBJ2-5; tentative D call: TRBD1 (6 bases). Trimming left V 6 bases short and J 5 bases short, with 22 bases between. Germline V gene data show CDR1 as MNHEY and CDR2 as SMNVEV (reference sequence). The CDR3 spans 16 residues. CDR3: CASSNLYRDIWETQYF. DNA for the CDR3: TGTGCCAGCAGCAATCTGTACAGGGACATTTGGGAGACCCAGTACTTC.